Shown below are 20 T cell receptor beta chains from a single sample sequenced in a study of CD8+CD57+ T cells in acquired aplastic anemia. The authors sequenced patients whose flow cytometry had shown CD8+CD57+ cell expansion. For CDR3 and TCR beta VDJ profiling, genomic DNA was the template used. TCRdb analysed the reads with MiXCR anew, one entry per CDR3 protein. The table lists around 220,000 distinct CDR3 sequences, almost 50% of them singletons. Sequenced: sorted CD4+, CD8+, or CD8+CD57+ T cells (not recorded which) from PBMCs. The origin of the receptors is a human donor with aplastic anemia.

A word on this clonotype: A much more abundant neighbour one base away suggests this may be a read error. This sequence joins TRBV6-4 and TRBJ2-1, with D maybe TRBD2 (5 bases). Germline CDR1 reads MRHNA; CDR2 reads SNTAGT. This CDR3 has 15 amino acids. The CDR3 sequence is CAGSAGRLGEWEQFF. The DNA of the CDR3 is TGTGCCGGCAGTGCGGGCAGGTTGGGTGAGTGGGAGCAGTTCTTC.

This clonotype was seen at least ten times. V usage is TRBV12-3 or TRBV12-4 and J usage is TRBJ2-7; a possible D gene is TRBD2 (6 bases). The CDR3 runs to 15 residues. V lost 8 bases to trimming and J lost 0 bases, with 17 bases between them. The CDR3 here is CASCLRGGTSYEQYF. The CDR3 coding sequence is TGTGCCAGCTGCCTCCGAGGAGGGACCTCCTACGAGCAGTACTTC.

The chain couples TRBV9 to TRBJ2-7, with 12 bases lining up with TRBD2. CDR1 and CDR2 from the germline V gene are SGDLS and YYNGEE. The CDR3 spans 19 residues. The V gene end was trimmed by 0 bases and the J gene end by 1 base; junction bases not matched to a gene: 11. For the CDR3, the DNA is TGTGCCAGCAGCGTAGGGATATCTAGCGGGGGGGCCGGGTCCTACGAGCAGTACTTC. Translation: CASSVGISSGGAGSYEQYF.

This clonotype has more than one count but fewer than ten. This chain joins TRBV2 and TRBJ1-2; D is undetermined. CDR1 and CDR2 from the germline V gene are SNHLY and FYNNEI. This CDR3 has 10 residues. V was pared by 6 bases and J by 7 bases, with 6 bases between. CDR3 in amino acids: CASSPSGYTF. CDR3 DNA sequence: TGTGCCAGCAGCCCCAGTGGCTACACCTTC.

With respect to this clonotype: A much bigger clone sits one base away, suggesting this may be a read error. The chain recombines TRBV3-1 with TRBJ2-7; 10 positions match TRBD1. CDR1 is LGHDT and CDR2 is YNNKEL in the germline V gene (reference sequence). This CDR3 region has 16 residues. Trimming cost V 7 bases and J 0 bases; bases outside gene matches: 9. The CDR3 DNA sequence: TGTGCCAGCAACCGTAGACAGGGGGCTGCCTCCTACGAGCAGTACTTC. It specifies CASNRRQGAASYEQYF.

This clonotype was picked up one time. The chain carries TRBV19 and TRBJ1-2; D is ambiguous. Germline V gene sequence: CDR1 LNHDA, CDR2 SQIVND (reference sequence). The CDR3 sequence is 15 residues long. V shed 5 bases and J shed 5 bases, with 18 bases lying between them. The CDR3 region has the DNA TGTGCCAGTAGTTCCAGTGGTTCTGGAATATATGGCTACACCTTC. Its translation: CASSSSGSGIYGYTF.

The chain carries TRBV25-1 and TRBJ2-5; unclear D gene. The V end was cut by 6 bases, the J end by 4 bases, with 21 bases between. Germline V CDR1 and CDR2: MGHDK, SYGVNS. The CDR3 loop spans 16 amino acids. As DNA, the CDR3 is TGTGCCAGCAGCCAAGCCCACGCGGCTACCCCAGAGACCCAGTACTTC. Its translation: CASSQAHAATPETQYF.

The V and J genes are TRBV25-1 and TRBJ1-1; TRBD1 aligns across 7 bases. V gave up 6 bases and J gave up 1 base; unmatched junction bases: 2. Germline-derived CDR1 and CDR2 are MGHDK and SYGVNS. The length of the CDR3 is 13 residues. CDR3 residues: CASRAGGNTEAFF. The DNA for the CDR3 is TGTGCCAGCAGGGCAGGGGGGAACACTGAAGCTTTCTTT.

The CDR3 DNA reads as TGTGCCAGCAGTTGGGACAGGGGGACCCAAGAGACCCAGTACTTC. Amino acid sequence: CASSWDRGTQETQYF. The chain joins TRBV12-3 or TRBV12-4 to TRBJ2-5; TRBD1 matches at 11 bases. V trimming: 4 bases; J trimming: 1 base; junction bases outside the gene matches: 2. The CDR3 length is 15 residues.

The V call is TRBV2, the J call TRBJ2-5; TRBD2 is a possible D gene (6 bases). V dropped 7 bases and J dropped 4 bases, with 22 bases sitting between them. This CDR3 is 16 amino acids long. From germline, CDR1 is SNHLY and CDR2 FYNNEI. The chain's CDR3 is CASTRDPGTLAETQYF. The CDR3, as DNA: TGTGCCAGCACCCGAGATCCCGGGACTTTAGCAGAGACCCAGTACTTC.

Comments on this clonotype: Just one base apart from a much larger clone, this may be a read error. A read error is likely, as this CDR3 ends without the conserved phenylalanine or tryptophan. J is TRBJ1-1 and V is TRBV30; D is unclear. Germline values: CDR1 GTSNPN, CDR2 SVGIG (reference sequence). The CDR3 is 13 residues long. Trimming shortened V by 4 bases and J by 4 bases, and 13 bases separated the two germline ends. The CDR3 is CAWICKGSTEAFL. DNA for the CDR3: TGTGCCTGGATATGCAAAGGGAGCACTGAAGCTTTCCTT.

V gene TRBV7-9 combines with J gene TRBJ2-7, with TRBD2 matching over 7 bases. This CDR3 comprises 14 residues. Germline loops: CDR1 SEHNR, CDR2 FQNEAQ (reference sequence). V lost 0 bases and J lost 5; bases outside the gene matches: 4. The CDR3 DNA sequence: TGTGCCAGCAGCTTAGCGGGGGGGATCAACGAGCAGTACTTC. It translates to CASSLAGGINEQYF. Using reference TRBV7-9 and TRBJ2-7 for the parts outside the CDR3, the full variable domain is DTGVSQNPRHKITKRGQNVTFRCDPISEHNRLYWYRQTLGQGPEFLTYFQNEAQLEKSRLLSDRFSAERPKGSFSTLEIQRTEQGDSAMYLCASSLAGGINEQYFGPGTRLTVT.

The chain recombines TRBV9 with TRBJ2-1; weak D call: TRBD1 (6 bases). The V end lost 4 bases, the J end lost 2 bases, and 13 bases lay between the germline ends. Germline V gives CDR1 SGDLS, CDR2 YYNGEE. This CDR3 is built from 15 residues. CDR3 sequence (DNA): TGTGCCAGCAGCCCCCGAGAGGGGGCCTACAATGAGCAGTTCTTC. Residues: CASSPREGAYNEQFF.

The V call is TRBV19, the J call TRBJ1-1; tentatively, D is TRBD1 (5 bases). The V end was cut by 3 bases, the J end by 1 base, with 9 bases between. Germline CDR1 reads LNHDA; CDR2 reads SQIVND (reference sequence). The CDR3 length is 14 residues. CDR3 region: CASSILTENTEAFF. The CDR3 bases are TGTGCCAGTAGTATTTTGACAGAGAACACTGAAGCTTTCTTT.

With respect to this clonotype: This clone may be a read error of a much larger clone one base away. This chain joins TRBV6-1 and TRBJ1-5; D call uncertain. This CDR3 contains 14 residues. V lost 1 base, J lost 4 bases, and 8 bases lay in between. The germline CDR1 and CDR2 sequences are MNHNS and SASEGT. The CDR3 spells CASSEVWWNQPQHF. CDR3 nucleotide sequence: TGTGCCAGCAGTGAAGTATGGTGGAATCAGCCCCAGCATTTT.

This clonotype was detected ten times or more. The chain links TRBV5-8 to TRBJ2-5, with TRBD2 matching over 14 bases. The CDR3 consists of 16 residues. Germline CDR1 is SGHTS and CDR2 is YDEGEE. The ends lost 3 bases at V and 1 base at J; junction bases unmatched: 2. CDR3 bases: TGTGCCAGCAGCTCCGGACTAGCGGGGGGCCAAGAGACCCAGTACTTC. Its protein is CASSSGLAGGQETQYF.

CDR3 loop: CASGQGNTEAFF. CDR3 coding DNA: TGTGCCAGCGGGCAGGGAAACACTGAAGCTTTCTTT. The chain joins TRBV5-6 to TRBJ1-1; D is perhaps TRBD1 (5 bases). The CDR3 is made up of 12 amino acids. Germline V lookup: CDR1 SGHDT, CDR2 YYEEEE. Between the trimmed V and J ends, which lost 7 bases and 2 bases, there was a span of 9 bases.

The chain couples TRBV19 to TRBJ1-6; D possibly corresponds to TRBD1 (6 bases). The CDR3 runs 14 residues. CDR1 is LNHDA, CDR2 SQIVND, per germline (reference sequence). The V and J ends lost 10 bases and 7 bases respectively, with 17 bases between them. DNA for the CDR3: TGTGCCAACACCGGGACGGGACAAAATTCACCCCTCCACTTT. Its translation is CANTGTGQNSPLHF.

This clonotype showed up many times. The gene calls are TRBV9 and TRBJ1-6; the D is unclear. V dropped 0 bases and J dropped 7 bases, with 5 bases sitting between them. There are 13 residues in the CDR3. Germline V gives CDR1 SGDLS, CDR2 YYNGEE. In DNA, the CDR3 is TGTGCCAGCAGCGTAGGTGGGAATTCACCCCTCCACTTT. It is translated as CASSVGGNSPLHF.

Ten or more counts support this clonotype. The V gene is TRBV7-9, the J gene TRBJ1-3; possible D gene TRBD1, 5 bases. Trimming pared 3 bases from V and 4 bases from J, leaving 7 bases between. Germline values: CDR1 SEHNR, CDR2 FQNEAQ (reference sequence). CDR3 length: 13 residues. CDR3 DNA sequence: TGTGCCAGCAGCTTGGGGGACGGAAACACCATATATTTT. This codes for CASSLGDGNTIYF.